Shown below are 32 T cell receptor beta chains from a single sample sequenced in a study of T cells in Graves' hyperthyroidism and ophthalmopathy. RNA transcripts yielded amplified TCR beta CDR3 regions. The TCR CDR3 first-round RT-PCR relied on the HTBI primer set. MiXCR was run by TCRdb on the multiplex PCR reads, yielding one entry per CDR3 protein. The table lists hundreds of thousands of distinct CDR3 sequences, approximately 14% of them singletons. The sample was blood. The receptors were gathered from a woman aged 18-35 years with Graves' hyperthyroidism.

The chain uses TRBV5-1 and TRBJ2-7, with 10 bases lining up with TRBD1. The ends lost 7 bases at V and 6 bases at J; junction bases unmatched: 10. The CDR3 is made up of 14 amino acids. In germline, CDR1 is SGHRS, CDR2 YFSETQ. The CDR3 DNA sequence: TGCGCCAGCGCGGGACAGGGGCAAGGTAGCGAGCAGTACTTC. This codes for CASAGQGQGSEQYF.

This clonotype was picked up a small number of times. The chain links TRBV11-2 to TRBJ1-4; 7 positions match TRBD1. Looked up from germline, CDR1 is SGHAT and CDR2 is FQNNGV. With V trimmed by 5 bases and J by 6 bases, 9 bases remained unmatched. This CDR3 is 15 amino acids long. This chain's CDR3 is CASSQEAGGHEKLFF. Here the CDR3 DNA reads TGTGCCAGCAGCCAGGAGGCAGGGGGGCATGAAAAACTGTTTTTT.

The chain links TRBV11-2 to TRBJ1-1; no reliable D call. V lost 3 bases and J lost 4, with 12 bases in between. The CDR3 runs to 14 residues. Germline values: CDR1 SGHAT, CDR2 FQNNGV. In DNA, the CDR3 is TGTGCCAGCAGCTTCATAGGGCGGGTCACTGAAGCTTTCTTT. This encodes CASSFIGRVTEAFF.

This chain joins TRBV10-1 and TRBJ2-1; 8 bases are a match to TRBD1. Per germline, CDR1 WNHNN and CDR2 SYGVQD (reference sequence). The CDR3 runs 12 residues. The V gene end was trimmed by 8 bases and the J gene end by 6 bases; junction bases not matched to a gene: 3. CDR3: CASGDRPNEQFF. The CDR3 DNA is TGCGCCAGCGGGGACAGGCCCAATGAGCAGTTCTTC.

Many counts were recorded for this clonotype. This rearrangement joins TRBV24-1 to TRBJ2-1; D is unclear. This CDR3 region has 14 residues. V was clipped by 0 bases and J by 7 bases, with 9 bases between them. CDR1 and CDR2 (germline): KGHDR, SFDVKD. CDR3 sequence reads: CATSDLDGANEQFF. The CDR3 DNA reads TGTGCCACCAGTGATTTGGACGGAGCTAATGAGCAGTTCTTC.

The table lists this clonotype with many counts. This chain uses TRBV27 with TRBJ1-5; a weak D match, TRBD1 (6 bases). The germline gives CDR1 MNHEY, CDR2 SMNVEV (reference sequence). CDR3 size: 15 residues. Trimming removed 5 bases from V and 0 bases from J, with 11 bases in between. Here the CDR3 reads CASSGGGFSNQPQHF. As DNA, the CDR3 is TGTGCCAGCAGTGGGGGGGGCTTTAGCAATCAGCCCCAGCATTTT.

This clonotype was recorded at least ten times. V and J are TRBV18 and TRBJ1-2, with D unclear. CDR1 is KGHSH, CDR2 LQKENI, per germline. This CDR3 comprises 13 residues. V was pared by 2 bases and J by 6 bases, with 10 bases between. This CDR3 reads CASSPRGFDGYTF. The CDR3 DNA sequence: TGTGCCAGCTCACCAAGAGGGTTCGATGGCTACACCTTC.

This clonotype was detected many times. The chain is built from TRBV12-3 or TRBV12-4 and TRBJ1-1, with 11 nucleotides matching TRBD1. The length of the CDR3 is 14 residues. J lost 5 bases, V lost 4 bases, and 3 bases had no gene match. The CDR3 loop is CASSWTGGGTEAFF. For the CDR3, the DNA is TGTGCCAGCAGTTGGACAGGGGGCGGAACTGAAGCTTTCTTT.

Ten or more counts support this clonotype. This chain uses TRBV7-6 with TRBJ2-7; 9 nucleotides line up with TRBD1. Germline-derived CDR1 and CDR2 are SGHVS and FNYEAQ. V was pared by 5 bases and J by 7 bases, with 3 bases of the junction left unmatched. CDR3 length: 12 amino acids. In nucleotides, the CDR3 is TGTGCCAGCAGCCTGGGGACAGGGGAGCAGTACTTC. As protein: CASSLGTGEQYF. Supplemented by reference TRBV7-6 and TRBJ2-7, the full variable domain reads GAGVSQSPRYKVTKRGQDVALRCDPISGHVSLYWYRQALGQGPEFLTYFNYEAQQDKSGLPNDRFSAERPEGSISTLTIQRTEQRDSAMYRCASSLGTGEQYFGPGTRLTVT.

This chain joins TRBV2 and TRBJ2-1, with 13 bases aligning to TRBD2. Germline V gene data show CDR1 as SNHLY and CDR2 as FYNNEI. The V and J ends lost 6 bases and 6 bases, in that order; junction bases with no gene match: 8. The CDR3 runs 16 residues. CDR3 sequence (DNA): TGTGCCAGCAGGGCCCTACTAGCGGGAGGGACCAATGAGCAGTTCTTC. Its translation: CASRALLAGGTNEQFF.

There are many counts of this clonotype. This chain links TRBV12-3 or TRBV12-4 with TRBJ2-1; D is perhaps TRBD2 (5 bases). V lost 5 bases, J lost 2 bases, and 10 bases lay in between. The CDR3 has 14 amino acids. DNA of the CDR3: TGTGCCAGCAGTGCCAGCGGCCCCTACAATGAGCAGTTCTTC. It translates to CASSASGPYNEQFF.

This clonotype was found many times. The genes are TRBV18 and TRBJ1-5; a weak D match, TRBD1 (5 bases). There are 14 residues in the CDR3. Per germline, CDR1 KGHSH and CDR2 LQKENI. The V end lost 6 bases, the J end lost 6 bases, and 15 bases lay between the germline ends. The CDR3 loop is CASSPRDRAQPQHF. CDR3 nucleotides: TGTGCCAGCTCCCCGCGGGACCGGGCTCAGCCCCAGCATTTT.

This clonotype was observed a few times. The chain recombines TRBV19 with TRBJ1-1; D call uncertain. The germline V gene encodes CDR1 LNHDA and CDR2 SQIVND (reference sequence). V lost 8 bases, J lost 11 bases, and 15 bases lay in between. This CDR3 region has 11 residues. The CDR3 reads CASLDGDRAFF. The CDR3 DNA reads TGTGCCAGTCTGGACGGAGATAGGGCTTTCTTT.

Many counts were recorded for this clonotype. J is TRBJ2-3 and V is TRBV5-1; TRBD1 might be the D (6 bases). V was pared by 10 bases and J by 2 bases, with 17 bases between. The CDR3 is 14 amino acids. Germline V gene data show CDR1 as SGHRS and CDR2 as YFSETQ. The CDR3 sequence: CASALGDTTDTQYF. In DNA, the CDR3 is TGCGCCTCCGCCCTCGGGGACACCACAGATACGCAGTATTTT. The variable domain in full, with the rest retrieved from reference TRBV5-1 and TRBJ2-3, is KAGVTQTPRYLIKTRGQQVTLSCSPISGHRSVSWYQQTPGQGLQFLFEYFSETQRNKGNFPGRFSGRQFSNSRSEMNVSTLELGDSALYLCASALGDTTDTQYFGPGTRLTVL.

At least ten counts were recorded for this clonotype. The chain has TRBV14 and TRBJ2-7, with 8 nucleotides matching TRBD2. Germline-derived CDR1 and CDR2 are SGHDN and FVKESK. CDR3 length: 13 residues. Trimming at V came to 2 bases and at J to 9 bases, leaving 6 bases not matched to a gene. DNA for the CDR3: TGTGCCAGCAGCCAAAGTCCGGGGGGGAGGCAGTACTTC. Translating it yields CASSQSPGGRQYF. Full variable domain (rest looked up from reference TRBV14 and TRBJ2-7): EAGVTQFPSHSVIEKGQTVTLRCDPISGHDNLYWYRRVMGKEIKFLLHFVKESKQDESGMPNNRFLAERTGGTYSTLKVQPAELEDSGVYFCASSQSPGGRQYFGPGTRLTVT.

The chain links TRBV6-5 to TRBJ2-3; D remains ambiguous. Deletions cut 0 bases from V and 2 bases from J, with 6 bases between. The CDR3 is made up of 14 amino acids. In germline, CDR1 is MNHEY, CDR2 SVGAGI. The CDR3 here is CASSYSGFTDTQYF. The DNA for the CDR3 is TGTGCCAGCAGTTACTCGGGATTCACAGATACGCAGTATTTT.

In this sample, this clonotype turned up many times. This sequence joins TRBV11-1 and TRBJ2-1; 11 nucleotides align to TRBD2. The V and J ends lost 5 bases and 7 bases, in that order; junction bases with no gene match: 7. The CDR3 extends over 15 amino acids. Germline V CDR1 and CDR2: SGHAT, FQDESV (reference sequence). CDR3 loop: CASSLLAGAWNEQFF. The CDR3, as DNA: TGTGCCAGCAGCCTACTAGCGGGAGCGTGGAATGAGCAGTTCTTC.

The sample holds a few counts of this clonotype. The chain links TRBV10-3 to TRBJ1-5; no firm D call. The CDR3 spans 15 residues. V was pared by 2 bases and J by 3 bases, with 11 bases between. Germline V gene lookup returns CDR1 ENHRY and CDR2 SYGVKD. In nucleotides, the CDR3 is TGTGCCATCAGTGAGGGAAAAGGCTCCAATCAGCCCCAGCATTTT. The encoded protein is CAISEGKGSNQPQHF.

V usage is TRBV15 and J usage is TRBJ2-7; D is unclear. This CDR3 is built from 12 residues. The V end was cut by 1 base, the J end by 7 bases, with 8 bases between. Germline V gives CDR1 LNHNV, CDR2 YYDKDF (reference sequence). Here the CDR3 DNA reads TGTGCCACCAGCAGAGGAAGAAGGGAGCAGTACTTC. Protein sequence: CATSRGRREQYF. Drawing the rest from reference TRBV15 and TRBJ2-7, the complete variable domain is DAMVIQNPRYQVTQFGKPVTLSCSQTLNHNVMYWYQQKSSQAPKLLFHYYDKDFNNEADTPDNFQSRRPNTSFCFLDIRSPGLGDTAMYLCATSRGRREQYFGPGTRLTVT.

This clonotype has only a few counts. The chain is built from TRBV12-5 and TRBJ2-5, with TRBD1 identical over 7 bases. Per the germline V gene, CDR1 is LGHNT and CDR2 is FRNRAP. The CDR3 covers 12 residues. Unmatched junction bases numbered 2, after V lost 5 bases and J lost 5 bases. The CDR3 coding sequence is TGTGCTAGTGGTACAGGGGAGGAGACCCAGTACTTC. It yields the protein CASGTGEETQYF.

This clonotype was seen ten or more times. The CDR3 region has the DNA TGTGCCAGCTCACCGTCCGGGACCACCAGGGATACGCAGTATTTT. It specifies CASSPSGTTRDTQYF. The rearrangement uses TRBV18 and TRBJ2-3; D may match TRBD1 or TRBD2 (5 bases each). CDR1 and CDR2 from the germline V gene are KGHSH and LQKENI. The V gene lost 3 bases and the J gene lost 6 bases, with 16 bases spanning the gap. This CDR3 spans 15 amino acids.

V gene TRBV12-3 or TRBV12-4 combines with J gene TRBJ2-1, with 13 bases lining up with TRBD2. This CDR3 is built from 18 residues. Trimming cost V 5 bases and J 3 bases; bases outside gene matches: 10. In DNA, the CDR3 is TGTGCCAGCAGTCCACTAGCGGGGGGGCCTCGTAGCTACAATGAGCAGTTCTTC. Protein product: CASSPLAGGPRSYNEQFF.

The chain recombines TRBV10-3 with TRBJ2-2; TRBD2 matches 7 bases. The CDR3 loop spans 14 amino acids. The germline V gene encodes CDR1 ENHRY and CDR2 SYGVKD. The V gene end was trimmed by 8 bases and the J gene end by 3 bases; junction bases not matched to a gene: 6. The DNA of the CDR3 is TGTGCCATCTCACGGGAGGTCGACACCGGGGAGCTGTTTTTT. It codes for CAISREVDTGELFF.

This clonotype came up many times. In nucleotides, the CDR3 is TGTGCCAGCAGTTTGAGGCAGGCCGCATGGCTAGCGGACGACACCGGGGAGCTGTTTTTT. Encoded protein: CASSLRQAAWLADDTGELFF. The rearrangement links TRBV28 to TRBJ2-2; 7 bases are a match to TRBD2. Per the germline V gene, CDR1 is MDHEN and CDR2 is SYDVKM. V gave up 3 bases and J gave up 3 bases; unmatched junction bases: 19. The CDR3 runs 20 residues.

This clonotype was observed many times. The J gene is TRBJ1-2, the V gene TRBV7-9, with D perhaps matching TRBD1 (6 bases). CDR3 length: 15 residues. Per the germline V gene, CDR1 is SEHNR and CDR2 is FQNEAQ (reference sequence). The V end was cut by 3 bases, the J end by 4 bases, with 15 bases between. The CDR3 bases are TGTGCCAGCAGCTTTGCGGGGGGCCTTAGCTATGGCTACACCTTC. This translates into CASSFAGGLSYGYTF.

The sample holds many counts of this clonotype. The chain joins TRBV5-1 to TRBJ1-4, with D uncertain. Germline-derived CDR1 and CDR2 are SGHRS and YFSETQ. V lost 4 bases and J 4 bases, leaving 8 bases between the germline ends. The CDR3 length is 13 residues. This chain's CDR3 is CASSGGVNEKLFF. The CDR3 DNA follows: TGCGCCAGCAGCGGCGGAGTTAATGAAAAACTGTTTTTT.

Many counts were recorded for this clonotype. The CDR3 sequence is CASSLGPGSGWNEQFF. The CDR3 DNA reads as TGTGCCAGCAGCTTAGGGCCGGGTAGCGGATGGAATGAGCAGTTCTTC. The gene calls are TRBV11-2 and TRBJ2-1; D might be TRBD2 (6 bases). Germline CDR1 reads SGHAT; CDR2 reads FQNNGV. The CDR3 runs to 16 residues. The V end was cut by 1 base, the J end by 7 bases, with 17 bases between.

This clonotype has more than one count but fewer than ten. The chain combines TRBV5-1 with TRBJ2-2; a weak D match, TRBD1 (5 bases). CDR1 and CDR2 (germline): SGHRS, YFSETQ. The ends were cut back, 4 bases at V and 0 bases at J, with 10 bases in the middle. The CDR3 runs 15 residues. CDR3: CASSRTLSNTGELFF. The CDR3 DNA reads as TGCGCCAGCAGCCGGACACTTTCGAACACCGGGGAGCTGTTTTTT.

The chain uses TRBV19 and TRBJ1-4; maybe TRBD1 (6 bases). The CDR3 has 14 amino acids. The ends were cut back, 6 bases at V and 8 bases at J, with 16 bases in the middle. Germline assignment: CDR1 LNHDA and CDR2 SQIVND (reference sequence). The CDR3 region has the DNA TGTGCCAGTAGCCGGACAGTAGGGGACGAAAAACTGTTTTTT. Amino acids: CASSRTVGDEKLFF.

This clonotype was recorded many times. This chain links TRBV20-1 with TRBJ2-7; possible D gene TRBD1, 5 bases. CDR3 length: 16 residues. Trimming cost V 2 bases and J 1 base, with 18 bases left between them. CDR1 is DFQATT, CDR2 SNEGSKA, per germline (reference sequence). This chain's CDR3 is CSARTGHSRRSYEQYF. The CDR3 coding sequence is TGCAGTGCTAGAACCGGACACTCGAGGCGTTCCTACGAGCAGTACTTC.

This chain uses TRBV27 with TRBJ2-7; D perhaps matches TRBD2 (5 bases). Trimming took off 4 bases at V and 6 bases at J, with 22 bases between the two ends. Germline lookup yields CDR1 MNHEY and CDR2 SMNVEV (reference sequence). This CDR3 is 16 amino acids long. The CDR3 is CASSSLTFRVEGEQYF. Written as DNA, the CDR3 is TGTGCCAGCAGTTCCCTTACCTTCCGGGTCGAGGGCGAGCAGTACTTC.

This clonotype appeared many times. The chain joins TRBV12-3 or TRBV12-4 to TRBJ1-2; D not resolved. This CDR3 comprises 16 residues. V lost 1 base and J 4 bases, leaving 16 bases between the germline ends. The CDR3 reads CASSLDPLELGYGYTF. For the CDR3, the DNA is TGTGCCAGCAGTTTAGACCCTCTGGAACTCGGCTATGGCTACACCTTC.